This T cell receptor beta chain was found in a study of T-cell memory formation after mild COVID-19. Germline loops: CDR1 SGHTA, CDR2 FQGNSA. This CDR3 has 16 amino acids. V was cut by 5 bases and J by 6 bases, with 22 bases left in between. One entry per CDR3 protein results from TCRdb running MiXCR on the 5' RACE reads. Of under 450,000 distinct CDR3 sequences in the sample, under 25% were seen once. This clonotype was detected only a few times. Sequencing was carried out using PBMCs or a T cell subset sorted from them (not recorded which). The chain is built from TRBV7-2 and TRBJ2-5, with D possibly being TRBD2 (6 bases). The TCR comes from a man younger than 35 who had mild COVID-19 (a few samples of this study predate the infection). Cell type and time point are not known. For the CDR3, the DNA is TGTGCCAGCAGCCTTGCCGGGATCGGGGGAATCAAGACCCAGTACTTC. Residues: CASSLAGIGGIKTQYF.